The present T cell receptor (beta chain) was sequenced within a study of T cell repertoires in cytomegalovirus infection. MiXCR, run by TCRdb on the reads, gives a single entry per CDR3 protein. Altogether around 95,000 distinct CDR3 sequences are present, roughly 29% being singletons, with the ten largest covering more than 70%. Comments on this clonotype: Its antigen remains unknown.

This CDR3 has 13 residues. V lost 3 bases and J lost 4, with 8 bases in between. Germline V gene lookup returns CDR1 MGHRA and CDR2 YSYEKL. This clonotype originated in a human donor in good health (CMV status not recorded). Some clones in this sample may be carry-over from other donors' samples. The source was CD8+ T cells from cultured PBMCs, collected from culture after CMV antigen stimulation. The V gene is TRBV4-1, the J gene TRBJ2-3; D unresolved. The CDR3 DNA reads TGCGCCAGCAGCCAGGCCCCCTCAGATACGCAGTATTTT. It is translated as CASSQAPSDTQYF.